The 9 T cell receptor beta chains reported below all come from one sample, sequenced in a study of spatial heterogeneity in lung cancer. This sample's time point: sample taken at primary tumor resection. TCRdb analysed the 5' RACE reads with MiXCR anew, one entry per CDR3 protein. The table includes about 92,000 distinct CDR3 sequences, less than 15% detected once. The material sequenced was PBMCs, taken at surgery. The receptors stem from a male donor with early-stage non-small cell lung cancer.

There are a few counts of this clonotype. This chain uses TRBV5-1 with TRBJ1-4, with D unresolved. The CDR3 consists of 13 residues. The V end was cut by 5 bases, the J end by 6 bases, with 11 bases between. CDR1 and CDR2 from the germline V gene are SGHRS and YFSETQ. The CDR3 region is CASSYKADEKLFF. The CDR3 nucleotides are TGCGCCAGCAGTTACAAGGCAGATGAAAAACTGTTTTTT.

This clonotype was detected ten times or more. V usage is TRBV12-3 or TRBV12-4 and J usage is TRBJ1-6; D remains ambiguous. Trimming took off 1 base at V and 7 bases at J, with 8 bases between the two ends. This CDR3 is built from 14 residues. This CDR3 is CASSLGQLNSPLHF. The CDR3 region has the DNA TGTGCCAGCAGTTTAGGGCAGTTAAATTCACCCCTCCACTTT.

This clonotype showed up just a few times. This rearrangement joins TRBV9 to TRBJ1-1, with TRBD1 as a possible D gene (5 bases). V lost 4 bases, J lost 4 bases, and 17 bases lay in between. Looked up from germline, CDR1 is SGDLS and CDR2 is YYNGEE. The CDR3 is 15 amino acids. As DNA, the CDR3 is TGTGCCAGCAGCCCCCGAACGGGGCTAGGCACTGAAGCTTTCTTT. It codes for CASSPRTGLGTEAFF.

The chain recombines TRBV20-1 with TRBJ2-3; a possible D gene is TRBD2 (6 bases). V lost 2 bases, J lost 2 bases, and 8 bases lay in between. The V gene's germline CDR1 is DFQATT and CDR2 SNEGSKA (reference sequence). The CDR3 is 13 residues long. The CDR3 sequence: CSARREPTDTQYF. The CDR3 DNA is TGCAGTGCTAGACGGGAGCCCACAGATACGCAGTATTTT.

This clonotype was picked up many times. This sequence joins TRBV30 and TRBJ1-1, with TRBD1 as a possible D gene (6 bases). Germline V CDR1 and CDR2: GTSNPN, SVGIG (reference sequence). The length of the CDR3 is 13 residues. Between the trimmed V and J ends, which lost 5 bases and 4 bases, there was a span of 14 bases. In nucleotides, the CDR3 is TGTGCCTGGGATATTCAGGGGAGCACTGAAGCTTTCTTT. Encoded protein: CAWDIQGSTEAFF.

This clonotype was found a few times. The chain recombines TRBV27 with TRBJ1-1; D is unresolved. The CDR3 has 11 amino acids. Between the trimmed V and J ends, which lost 10 bases and 2 bases, there was a span of 8 bases. CDR1 is MNHEY and CDR2 is SMNVEV in the germline V gene (reference sequence). The CDR3 loop reads CAIGPNTEAFF. The CDR3 nucleotides are TGTGCCATCGGGCCAAACACTGAAGCTTTCTTT.

This clonotype was counted ten times or more. V usage is TRBV10-3 and J usage is TRBJ1-6, with TRBD1 matching over 12 bases. This CDR3 is 18 amino acids long. J gave up 3 bases and V 4 bases, and 7 bases lay outside the gene matches. Germline loops: CDR1 ENHRY, CDR2 SYGVKD. The CDR3, as DNA: TGTGCCATCAGTGCCTCCGGGACAGGGGGCTACTATAATTCACCCCTCCACTTT. This gives the protein CAISASGTGGYYNSPLHF.

The gene calls are TRBV28 and TRBJ2-7, with unresolved D. Trimming left V 8 bases short and J 2 bases short, with 10 bases between. The CDR3 is 12 residues long. Germline V gene sequence: CDR1 MDHEN, CDR2 SYDVKM. This CDR3 is CASADRPYEQYF. The CDR3 nucleotides are TGTGCCAGCGCCGATAGGCCCTACGAGCAGTACTTC. The whole variable domain, remainder taken from reference TRBV28 and TRBJ2-7, is DVKVTQSSRYLVKRTGEKVFLECVQDMDHENMFWYRQDPGLGLRLIYFSYDVKMKEKGDIPEGYSVSREKKERFSLILESASTNQTSMYLCASADRPYEQYFGPGTRLTVT.

This clonotype turned up a few times. The rearrangement uses TRBV20-1 and TRBJ2-2; perhaps TRBD1 as D (5 bases). Per germline, CDR1 DFQATT and CDR2 SNEGSKA (reference sequence). CDR3 length: 14 amino acids. Trimming left V 3 bases short and J 4 bases short, with 12 bases between. CDR3 nucleotides: TGCAGTGCTAGCAGTACCCAGGGCACCGGGGAGCTGTTTTTT. Protein sequence: CSASSTQGTGELFF.